What follows are 9 T cell receptor beta chains derived from one specimen sequenced in a study of cytomegalovirus exposure and HLA in healthy donors. The study ran its PCR with 60 Vbeta and 13 Jbeta primers. Profiled with immunoSEQ multiplex PCR; TCRdb holds only in-frame clones, not every one. Recorded here are tens of thousands of clones; the top ten clones represent approximately 2.2%. Source material: PBMCs. The receptor set was obtained from a female donor in good health and CMV-seronegative.

CDR3 loop: CASSLWRSMNTEAFF. The CDR3 coding sequence is TGTGCCAGCAGCTTATGGCGGAGTATGAACACTGAAGCTTTCTTT. The V call is TRBV11-2, the J call TRBJ1-1; the D is unclear. V lost 2 bases and J 0 bases, leaving 10 bases between the germline ends. Germline lookup yields CDR1 SGHAT and CDR2 FQNNGV. This CDR3 is 15 amino acids long.

The V gene is TRBV7-6, the J gene TRBJ2-7, with a tentative D call TRBD1 (7 bases). Trimming left V 1 base short and J 2 bases short, with 21 bases between. This CDR3 is 18 amino acids long. Germline CDR1 reads SGHVS; CDR2 reads FNYEAQ. The CDR3 reads CASSLGVAGGSSAYEQYF. CDR3 sequence (DNA): TGTGCCAGCAGCTTAGGGGTAGCAGGGGGGAGCTCCGCCTACGAGCAGTACTTC.

On this clone itself: A read error may produce the germline difference seen at one junction end. The rearrangement links TRBV29-1 to TRBJ2-1; TRBD2 might be the D (6 bases). Germline assignment: CDR1 SQVTM and CDR2 ANQGSEA. CDR3 size: 13 residues. The CDR3 DNA sequence: TGCAGCGTTGAAGAGACAGCGGGCAATGAGCGGTTCTTC. This gives the protein CSVEETAGNERFF.

The rearrangement links TRBV29-1 to TRBJ2-7; 8 nucleotides line up with TRBD2. The CDR3 length is 15 residues. Trimming removed 5 bases from V and 3 bases from J; junction bases left unmatched: 12. Germline CDR1 reads SQVTM; CDR2 reads ANQGSEA. This chain's CDR3 is CSVRRPAGAVYEQYF. The CDR3 bases are TGCAGCGTTCGGAGACCAGCGGGAGCGGTCTACGAGCAGTACTTC.

As for this clone: Germline and junction disagree at one end, which may indicate a read error. The chain employs TRBV30 and TRBJ1-2; 12 positions agree with TRBD1. The CDR3 runs 15 residues. CDR1 and CDR2 (germline): GTSNPN, SVGIG (reference sequence). CDR3 residues: CAGSPRGQGARGYTF. CDR3 nucleotides: TGTGCCGGGAGTCCGCGGGGACAGGGGGCGCGTGGCTACACCTTC.

The chain couples TRBV4-1 to TRBJ1-2, with D maybe TRBD1 (5 bases). Trimming stripped 0 bases from V and 7 bases from J, with 21 bases between. The germline V gene encodes CDR1 MGHRA and CDR2 YSYEKL. This CDR3 contains 17 residues. DNA of the CDR3: TGCGCCAGCAGCCAAGATCGACTCAGGGAGGGCTCCGGTGGCTACACCTTC. Translation gives CASSQDRLREGSGGYTF.

The chain employs TRBV7-9 and TRBJ1-2; possibly TRBD1 for D (5 bases). V lost 5 bases and J lost 3, with 13 bases in between. There are 14 residues in the CDR3. Germline assignment: CDR1 SEHNR and CDR2 FQNEAQ (reference sequence). CDR3 amino acids: CASSPPVGDYGYTF. The CDR3, as DNA: TGTGCCAGCAGCCCTCCGGTAGGGGACTATGGCTACACCTTC.

The V call is TRBV7-9, the J call TRBJ1-3; 7 nucleotides agree with TRBD1. With 5 bases clipped from V and 1 base from J, the junction kept 2 bases outside the gene matches. Germline loops: CDR1 SEHNR, CDR2 FQNEAQ (reference sequence). The CDR3 contains 14 residues. This CDR3 reads CASSPTGSGNTIYF. In nucleotides, the CDR3 is TGTGCCAGCAGCCCGACAGGGTCTGGAAACACCATATATTTT.

The rearrangement joins TRBV18 to TRBJ1-4; a possible D gene is TRBD1 (5 bases). Germline-derived CDR1 and CDR2 are KGHSH and LQKENI. This CDR3 spans 12 amino acids. V was clipped by 8 bases and J by 6 bases, with 10 bases between them. The CDR3 DNA reads TGTGCCAGCCACCAAGGGGATGAAAAACTGTTTTTT. This encodes CASHQGDEKLFF.